This T cell receptor beta chain derives from a study of cytomegalovirus exposure and HLA in healthy donors. Overall study: The 100 to 150 validation repertoires used the same platform as the 650 to 750 first-cohort repertoires, a later analysis reported. Study-level findings and limits: Reports showed the classifier diagnosing cytomegalovirus status with high specificity and sensitivity. The study recorded 164 TCR beta chains that were cytomegalovirus-associated.

A word on this clone: Antigen specificity is unknown.

CDR1 is SGDLS, CDR2 YYNGEE, per germline. The CDR3 length is 13 residues. V lost 3 bases, J lost 0 bases, and 7 bases lay in between. Clones were read by immunoSEQ multiplex PCR, and TCRdb kept only the in-frame ones, dropping some. The data show some 340,000 clones, around 90% seen once. The clonotype comes from a woman in her 30s in good health and CMV-seropositive. Input material: PBMCs. The chain employs TRBV9 and TRBJ2-7; D is possibly TRBD1 (5 bases). This CDR3 reads CASSADTSYEQYF. CDR3 in DNA: TGTGCCAGCAGCGCGGACACCTCCTACGAGCAGTACTTC.